This T cell receptor (beta chain) was observed in a study of brain metastases from non-small cell lung cancer. CDR1 and CDR2 (germline): SEHNR, FQNEAQ (reference sequence). The ends were cut back, 3 bases at V and 0 bases at J, with 3 bases in the middle. The CDR3 loop spans 14 amino acids. Method: immunoSEQ multiplex PCR; TCRdb's copy keeps in-frame clones and lacks some. The sample lists about 660 clones, more than 75% occurring once. The receptor was isolated from a donor at least 40 years old with non-small cell lung cancer. V gene TRBV7-9 combines with J gene TRBJ2-6; no firm D call. Sequenced input: tumor-adjacent normal tissue. CDR3 in amino acids: CASSFGSGANVLTF. CDR3 DNA: TGTGCCAGCAGCTTCGGCTCTGGGGCCAACGTCCTGACTTTC.